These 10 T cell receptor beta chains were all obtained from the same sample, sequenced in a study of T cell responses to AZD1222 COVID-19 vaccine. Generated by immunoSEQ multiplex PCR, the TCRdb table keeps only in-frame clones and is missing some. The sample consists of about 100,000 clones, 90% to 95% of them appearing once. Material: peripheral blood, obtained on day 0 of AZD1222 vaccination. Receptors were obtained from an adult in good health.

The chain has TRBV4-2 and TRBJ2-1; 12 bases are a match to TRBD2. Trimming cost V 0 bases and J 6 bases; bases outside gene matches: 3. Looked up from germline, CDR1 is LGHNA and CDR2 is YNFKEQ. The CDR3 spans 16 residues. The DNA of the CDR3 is TGTGCCAGCAGCCAAGAAGGACTAGCGGGAACCAATGAGCAGTTCTTC. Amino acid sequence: CASSQEGLAGTNEQFF.

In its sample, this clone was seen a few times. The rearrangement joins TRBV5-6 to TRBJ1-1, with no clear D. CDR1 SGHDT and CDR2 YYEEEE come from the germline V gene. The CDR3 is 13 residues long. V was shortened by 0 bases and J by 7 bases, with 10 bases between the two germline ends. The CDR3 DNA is TGTGCCAGCAGCTTGGCACTGTGGAATGAAGCTTTCTTT. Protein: CASSLALWNEAFF.

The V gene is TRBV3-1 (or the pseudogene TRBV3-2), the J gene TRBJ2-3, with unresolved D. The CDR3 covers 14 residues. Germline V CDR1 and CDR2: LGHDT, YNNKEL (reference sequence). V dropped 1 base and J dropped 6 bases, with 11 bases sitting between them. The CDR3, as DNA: TGTGCCAGCAGCCAAGCCGAATATCTGGATACGCAGTATTTT. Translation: CASSQAEYLDTQYF.

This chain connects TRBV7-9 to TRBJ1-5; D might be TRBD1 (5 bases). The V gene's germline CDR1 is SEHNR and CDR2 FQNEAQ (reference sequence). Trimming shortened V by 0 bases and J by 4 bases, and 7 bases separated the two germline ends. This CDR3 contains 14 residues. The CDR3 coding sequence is TGTGCCAGCAGCTTAGCGACAGCAAATCAGCCCCAGCATTTT. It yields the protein CASSLATANQPQHF.

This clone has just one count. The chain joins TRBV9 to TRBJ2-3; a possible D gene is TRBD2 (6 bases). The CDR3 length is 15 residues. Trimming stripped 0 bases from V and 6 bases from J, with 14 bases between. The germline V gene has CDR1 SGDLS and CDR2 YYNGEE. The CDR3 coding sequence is TGTGCCAGCAGCGTAGGGGCAGGAGGGGATGATACGCAGTATTTT. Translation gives CASSVGAGGDDTQYF.

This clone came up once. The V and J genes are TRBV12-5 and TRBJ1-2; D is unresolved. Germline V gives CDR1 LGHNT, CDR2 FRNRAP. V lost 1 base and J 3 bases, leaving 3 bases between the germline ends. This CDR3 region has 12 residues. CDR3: CASGLDYYGYTF. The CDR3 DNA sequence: TGTGCTAGTGGTTTGGACTACTATGGCTACACCTTC.

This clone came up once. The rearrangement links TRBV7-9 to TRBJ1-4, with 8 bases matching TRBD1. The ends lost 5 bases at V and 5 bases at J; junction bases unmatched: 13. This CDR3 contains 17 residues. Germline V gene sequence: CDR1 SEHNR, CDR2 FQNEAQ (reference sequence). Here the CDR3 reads CASSLSGTGLRNEKLFF. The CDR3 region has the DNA TGTGCCAGCAGCCTTTCCGGGACAGGTCTTAGGAATGAAAAACTGTTTTTT. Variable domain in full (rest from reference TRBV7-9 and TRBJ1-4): DTGVSQNPRHKITKRGQNVTFRCDPISEHNRLYWYRQTLGQGPEFLTYFQNEAQLEKSRLLSDRFSAERPKGSFSTLEIQRTEQGDSAMYLCASSLSGTGLRNEKLFFGSGTQLSVL.

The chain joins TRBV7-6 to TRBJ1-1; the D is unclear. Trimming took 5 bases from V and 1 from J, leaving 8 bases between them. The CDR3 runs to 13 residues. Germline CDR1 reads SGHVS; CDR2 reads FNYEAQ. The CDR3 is CASSVGTNTEAFF. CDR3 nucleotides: TGTGCCAGCAGCGTAGGTACGAACACTGAAGCTTTCTTT.

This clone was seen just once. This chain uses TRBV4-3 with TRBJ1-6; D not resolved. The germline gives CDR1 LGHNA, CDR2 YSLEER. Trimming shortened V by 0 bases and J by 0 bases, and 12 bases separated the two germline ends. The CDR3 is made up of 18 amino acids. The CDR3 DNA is TGCGCCAGCAGCCAAGATTCCCCACAGAGCTCCTATAATTCACCCCTCCACTTT. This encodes CASSQDSPQSSYNSPLHF.

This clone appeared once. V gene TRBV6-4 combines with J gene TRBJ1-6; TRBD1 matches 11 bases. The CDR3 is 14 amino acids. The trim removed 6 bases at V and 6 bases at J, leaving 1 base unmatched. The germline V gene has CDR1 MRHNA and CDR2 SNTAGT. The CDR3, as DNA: TGTGCCAGCAGCGGGACAGGGGGTAATTCACCCCTCCACTTT. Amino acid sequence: CASSGTGGNSPLHF.